The 4 T cell receptor beta chains presented below share a single source sample, sequenced in a study of shared clonotypes between healthy human individuals. Produced via immunoSEQ multiplex PCR; TCRdb's table is partial and in-frame only. The sample includes some 2,100,000 clones, roughly 91% of them seen just once. It was CD45RO-negative cells, positively selected for CCR7, that made up naive CD8 cells, with terminally differentiated effector memory CD45RA+ cells excluded. Input material: naive CD8+ T cells from PBMCs. These receptors all come from a man aged 18 to 29 in good health. Some clones in this sample may be carry-over from other donors' samples.

Only one count was recorded for this clone. V and J are TRBV5-4 and TRBJ1-1; no clear D gene. Germline CDR1 SGHNT, CDR2 YYREEE (reference sequence). The CDR3 length is 13 residues. Trimming removed 0 bases at V and 8 bases at J, with 11 bases between. The CDR3 region has the DNA TGTGCCAGCAGCTTGGGGTCGGCCCTCGAAGCTTTCTTT. This translates into CASSLGSALEAFF.

V usage is TRBV4-1 and J usage is TRBJ2-7; D is tentatively TRBD1 or TRBD2 (5 bases each). This CDR3 is 14 amino acids long. V was pared by 1 base and J by 4 bases, with 11 bases between. CDR1 and CDR2 from the germline V gene are MGHRA and YSYEKL. CDR3 DNA: TGCGCCAGCAGCCAAGTGGGACCCCTTTACGAGCAGTACTTC. Protein: CASSQVGPLYEQYF.

The chain links TRBV9 to TRBJ2-7; D may be TRBD1 or TRBD2 (5 bases each). The CDR3 length is 16 residues. With 1 base removed from V and 0 bases from J, the gap between germline ends came to 14 bases. CDR1 and CDR2 from the germline V gene are SGDLS and YYNGEE. The CDR3: CASSVTTGTGSYEQYF. DNA for the CDR3: TGTGCCAGCAGCGTAACTACCGGGACGGGCTCCTACGAGCAGTACTTC.

The chain is built from TRBV27 and TRBJ2-1; 9 bases match TRBD2. The CDR3 spans 18 residues. The ends lost 6 bases at V and 1 base at J; junction bases unmatched: 13. Germline V gene lookup returns CDR1 MNHEY and CDR2 SMNVEV (reference sequence). Written as DNA, the CDR3 is TGTGCCAGCAGCCTACTGGGGGTAGCGGGAGTATCCTACAATGAGCAGTTCTTC. It encodes CASSLLGVAGVSYNEQFF.